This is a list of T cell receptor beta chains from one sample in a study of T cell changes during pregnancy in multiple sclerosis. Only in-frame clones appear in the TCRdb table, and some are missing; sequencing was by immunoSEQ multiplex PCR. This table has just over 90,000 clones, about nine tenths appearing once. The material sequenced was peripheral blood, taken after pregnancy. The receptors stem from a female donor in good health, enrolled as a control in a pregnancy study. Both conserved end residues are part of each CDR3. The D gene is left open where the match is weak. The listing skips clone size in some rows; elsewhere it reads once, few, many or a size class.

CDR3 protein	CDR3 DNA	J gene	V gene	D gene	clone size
CASSLSLAGGTGELFF	TGTGCCAGCAGCTTAAGCCTAGCGGGGGGCACCGGGGAGCTGTTTTTT	TRBJ2-2	TRBV7-3	TRBD2	-
CAWNSPRNEQYF	TGTGCCTGGAATTCCCCCCGTAACGAGCAGTACTTC	TRBJ2-7	TRBV30	-	-
CAWTGGADTQYF	TGTGCCTGGACAGGGGGTGCAGATACGCAGTATTTT	TRBJ2-3	TRBV30	TRBD1	once
CASSAAGTGTYEQYF	TGTGCCAGCAGCGCCGCCGGGACAGGGACCTACGAGCAGTACTTC	TRBJ2-7	TRBV7-3	TRBD1	-
CASSRATGDSNYGYTF	TGTGCCAGCTCACGAGCGACAGGGGACTCTAACTATGGCTACACCTTC	TRBJ1-2	TRBV18	TRBD1	-
CASSPAPGTGVTQHF	TGTGCCAGCAGCCCGGCCCCCGGGACAGGGGTTACCCAGCATTTT	TRBJ1-5	TRBV5-6	TRBD1	-
CASSLRATGTGAQHF	TGTGCCAGCAGCTTAAGGGCGACAGGAACCGGGGCCCAGCATTTT	TRBJ1-5	TRBV5-5	-	-
CASSKGQPTDTQYF	TGCGCCAGCAGCAAGGGACAGCCAACAGATACGCAGTATTTT	TRBJ2-3	TRBV5-1	TRBD1	-
CASSLFESTSTDTQYF	TGCGCCAGCAGCTTGTTCGAGAGTACTAGCACAGATACGCAGTATTTT	TRBJ2-3	TRBV5-1	-	-
CASRRGRRETQYF	TGTGCCAGCAGGCGCGGGCGACGAGAGACCCAGTACTTC	TRBJ2-5	TRBV6-5	-	-
CSAGRDSNF	TGCAGTGCTGGGCGGGACTCCAACTTC	TRBJ2-7	TRBV20-1	-	-
CASSYRGNTEAFF	TGTGCCAGTAGTTACAGGGGGAACACTGAAGCTTTCTTT	TRBJ1-1	TRBV19	TRBD1	-
CASRAGGYNEQFF	TGTGCCAGCAGGGCGGGGGGCTACAATGAGCAGTTCTTC	TRBJ2-1	TRBV6-1	TRBD2	-
CASSIGGTSGGGDTQYF	TGTGCCAGTAGTATAGGCGGGACTAGCGGGGGAGGAGATACGCAGTATTTT	TRBJ2-3	TRBV19	TRBD2	-
CASSLQGGNSPLHF	TGTGCCAGCAGCTTACAGGGCGGAAATTCACCCCTCCACTTT	TRBJ1-6	TRBV7-6	-	-
CASSPFQGNSNQPQHF	TGTGCCAGCAGCCCCTTCCAGGGGAATAGCAATCAGCCCCAGCATTTT	TRBJ1-5	TRBV4-2	-	-
CATQGEPYEQYF	TGTGCCACCCAGGGCGAGCCCTACGAGCAGTACTTC	TRBJ2-7	TRBV10-3	-	-
CASRDGGSYEQYF	TGTGCCAGCAGGGACGGGGGTTCCTACGAGCAGTACTTC	TRBJ2-7	TRBV28	-	-
CASSPSGRGNQPQHF	TGTGCCAGCAGCCCATCGGGGAGAGGCAATCAGCCCCAGCATTTT	TRBJ1-5	TRBV27	-	-
CASSQDSWGRVNEQFF	TGCGCCAGCAGCCAAGATAGTTGGGGCAGGGTCAATGAGCAGTTCTTC	TRBJ2-1	TRBV4-1	-	-
CASSYEGAEQYF	TGTGCCAGCAGTTACGAGGGTGCCGAGCAGTACTTC	TRBJ2-7	TRBV6-6	-	-
CASSLRRTTDTQYF	TGTGCCAGCAGCTTACGTAGAACCACAGATACGCAGTATTTT	TRBJ2-3	TRBV7-2	-	-
CASTTSGDTIYF	TGTGCCAGCACCACATCGGGGGACACCATATATTTT	TRBJ1-3	TRBV11-1	-	-
CASSLQGPYEQYF	TGTGCCAGCAGTTTACAGGGGCCTTACGAGCAGTACTTC	TRBJ2-7	TRBV28	-	-
CASSGESTEAFF	TGTGCCAGCAGCGGGGAGAGCACTGAAGCTTTCTTT	TRBJ1-1	TRBV7-9	-	-
CASSLSVGTASYYGYTF	TGTGCCAGCAGCTTATCGGTGGGGACAGCCTCCTACTATGGCTACACCTTC	TRBJ1-2	TRBV7-2	TRBD1	-
CASSTRGDGYEQYF	TGTGCCAGCAGCACAAGGGGTGACGGCTACGAGCAGTACTTC	TRBJ2-7	TRBV7-8	-	-
CASTGTLSYEQYF	TGTGCCAGCACTGGGACACTATCCTACGAGCAGTACTTC	TRBJ2-7	TRBV6-1	-	-
CASRPLAKNIQYF	TGCGCCAGCAGGCCACTAGCCAAAAACATTCAGTACTTC	TRBJ2-4	TRBV4-1	-	few
CASSVESEVLDTQYF	TGTGCCAGCAGCGTAGAATCTGAGGTTCTAGATACGCAGTATTTT	TRBJ2-3	TRBV9	-	-
CSVAGTRLKAQYF	TGCAGCGTAGCCGGGACTAGGTTGAAGGCCCAGTACTTC	TRBJ2-5	TRBV29-1	TRBD2	-
CASSSESGRSYTF	TGTGCCAGCAGCTCCGAATCAGGGAGGAGCTACACCTTC	TRBJ1-2	TRBV7-3	-	-
CASSQGGTGFFEKLFF	TGCGCCAGCAGCCAAGGGGGGACAGGGTTCTTTGAAAAACTGTTTTTT	TRBJ1-4	TRBV4-3	TRBD1	-
CASSGGQMNTEAFF	TGTGCCAGCAGCGGGGGACAGATGAACACTGAAGCTTTCTTT	TRBJ1-1	TRBV7-8	TRBD1	once
CASSHQGRQPQHF	TGCGCCAGCAGTCATCAGGGCCGGCAGCCCCAGCATTTT	TRBJ1-5	TRBV23-1	-	-
CASRIQGFTYNEQFF	TGTGCCAGCAGAATACAGGGGTTCACCTACAATGAGCAGTTCTTC	TRBJ2-1	TRBV6-5	TRBD1	-
CATSREGPRGYTF	TGTGCCACCAGCAGAGAGGGCCCCAGAGGCTACACCTTC	TRBJ1-2	TRBV15	-	-
CASSFLQGPDEAFF	TGCGCCAGCAGCTTCCTACAGGGGCCTGATGAAGCTTTCTTT	TRBJ1-1	TRBV5-1	TRBD1	-
CASSLGGGGNTEAFF	TGTGCCAGCAGTTTAGGCGGGGGTGGGAACACTGAAGCTTTCTTT	TRBJ1-1	TRBV28	-	-
CASSLDGQGKLFF	TGTGCCAGCAGCTTGGATGGACAGGGAAAACTGTTTTTT	TRBJ1-4	TRBV5-8	TRBD1	-
CASSRQGAYEQYF	TGTGCCAGCTCCCGACAGGGGGCCTACGAGCAGTACTTC	TRBJ2-7	TRBV18	TRBD1	-
CASSLRPGKNTEAFF	TGCGCCAGCAGCTTGCGACCCGGGAAGAACACTGAAGCTTTCTTT	TRBJ1-1	TRBV5-1	-	-
CASSESRGAFF	TGTGCCAGCAGTGAAAGTCGGGGAGCTTTCTTT	TRBJ1-1	TRBV2	-	-
CASSEQGLNTIYF	TGTGCCAGCAGTGAGCAGGGCCTAAACACCATATATTTT	TRBJ1-3	TRBV25-1	-	-
CSVIGIAGGLVPDTQYF	TGCAGCGTTATCGGGATAGCGGGGGGGTTGGTACCAGATACGCAGTATTTT	TRBJ2-3	TRBV29-1	TRBD2	-